The entry that follows covers one T cell receptor beta chain sequence. Its cognate antigen is unknown. In germline, CDR1 is MNHEY, CDR2 SMNVEV (reference sequence). V lost 3 bases and J lost 4, with 10 bases in between. The CDR3 length is 14 residues. Sequenced by immunoSEQ multiplex PCR; TCRdb stores in-frame clones only, minus some. Of approximately 51,000 clones in the sample, approximately 87% were seen once. The data belong to a study of T cell clones after liver transplantation. Study in general: TCRbeta sequencing after a pre-transplant mixed lymphocyte reaction identified graft-donor-reactive clones, later tracked in post-transplant blood. As an antigen-independent comparator, third-party-reactive TCRbeta sequences came from pre-transplant mixed lymphocyte reactions. Subjects received no induction therapy and standard immunosuppression until randomization at 12-24 months post-transplant.

Study-wide findings and caveats: Graft donor-reactive T cells may have migrated into the graft rather than being deleted.

This sequence joins TRBV27 and TRBJ1-3, with D maybe TRBD1 (6 bases). The source is a human patient who received a liver transplant. These T cells may partly come from the graft donor. The sample was CD8+ T cells from blood, taken 12 months after liver transplant. The CDR3 DNA reads as TGTGCCAGCAGTTTTCGGGGGGCCGGAAACACCATATATTTT. It encodes CASSFRGAGNTIYF.